A selection of T cell receptor beta chains follows, all from one sample in a study of blood T cell repertoires in COVID-19. This table comes from immunoSEQ multiplex PCR, and its TCRdb copy is limited to in-frame clones, with some not included. The sample has 210,000 or so clones, roughly 88% seen once. The sequenced sample was peripheral blood. Receptor source: a woman between 35 and 50 years old who had recovered from COVID-19. CDR3s include the opening cysteine and the closing phenylalanine or tryptophan. A D gene is named only where the DNA matches it firmly. Clone size is shown for a subset of rows, as once, few, many or a class of expanded clone.

j_gene: TRBJ2-7
abundance: -
len: 15
v_gene: TRBV7-2
d_gene: TRBD2
CDR3aa: CASSPVAGGAYEQYF
CDR3nt: TGTGCCAGCAGCCCCGTAGCGGGGGGGGCCTACGAGCAGTACTTC

j_gene: TRBJ1-2
abundance: -
len: 15
v_gene: TRBV2
d_gene: TRBD1
CDR3aa: CASSVRGTGEFVYTF
CDR3nt: TGTGCCAGCAGTGTACGTGGAACAGGGGAGTTCGTCTACACCTTC

j_gene: TRBJ2-5
abundance: -
len: 16
v_gene: TRBV5-5
d_gene: TRBD1
CDR3aa: CASSFLGTGAQETQYF
CDR3nt: TGTGCCAGCAGCTTCCTAGGGACAGGAGCCCAAGAGACCCAGTACTTC

j_gene: TRBJ2-1
abundance: -
len: 17
v_gene: TRBV19
d_gene: TRBD1
CDR3aa: CASSMEWKGGVSNEQFF
CDR3nt: TGTGCCAGTAGTATGGAATGGAAAGGGGGCGTAAGCAATGAGCAGTTCTTC

j_gene: TRBJ1-5
abundance: -
len: 14
v_gene: TRBV3-1/TRBV3-2
d_gene: -
CDR3aa: CASSQFLSNQPQHF
CDR3nt: TGTGCCAGCAGCCAATTTCTTAGCAATCAGCCCCAGCATTTT

j_gene: TRBJ2-1
abundance: -
len: 16
v_gene: TRBV6-5
d_gene: -
CDR3aa: CASSSPKALSYNEQFF
CDR3nt: TGTGCCAGCAGTTCCCCCAAAGCGCTCTCCTACAATGAGCAGTTCTTC

j_gene: TRBJ1-5
abundance: -
len: 14
v_gene: TRBV27
d_gene: -
CDR3aa: CASKTLGGNQPQHF
CDR3nt: TGTGCCAGCAAAACCCTAGGGGGCAATCAGCCCCAGCATTTT

j_gene: TRBJ2-2
abundance: -
len: 17
v_gene: TRBV19
d_gene: TRBD2
CDR3aa: CASSTTSGRSDTGELFF
CDR3nt: TGTGCCAGTAGCACGACTAGCGGGAGATCCGACACCGGGGAGCTGTTTTTT

j_gene: TRBJ1-1
abundance: once
len: 14
v_gene: TRBV9
d_gene: -
CDR3aa: CASSVLAENTEAFF
CDR3nt: TGTGCCAGCAGCGTCCTCGCAGAGAACACTGAAGCTTTCTTT

j_gene: TRBJ1-1
abundance: -
len: 13
v_gene: TRBV5-1
d_gene: -
CDR3aa: CASTWGSGTEAFF
CDR3nt: TGCGCCAGCACATGGGGAAGCGGAACTGAAGCTTTCTTT

j_gene: TRBJ2-3
abundance: -
len: 16
v_gene: TRBV5-1
d_gene: -
CDR3aa: CASSLAGTGIPDTQYF
CDR3nt: TGCGCCAGCAGCTTGGCCGGGACTGGGATCCCAGATACGCAGTATTTT

j_gene: TRBJ2-1
abundance: -
len: 14
v_gene: TRBV18
d_gene: TRBD1
CDR3aa: CASSRRQGLNEQFF
CDR3nt: TGTGCCAGCTCACGGCGACAGGGCCTCAATGAGCAGTTCTTC

j_gene: TRBJ1-2
abundance: -
len: 17
v_gene: TRBV28
d_gene: TRBD1
CDR3aa: CASSSGQGAGVNYGYTF
CDR3nt: TGTGCCAGCAGTTCCGGACAGGGGGCAGGGGTCAACTATGGCTACACCTTC

j_gene: TRBJ2-7
abundance: -
len: 16
v_gene: TRBV19
d_gene: -
CDR3aa: CASSPPSGHKSYEQYF
CDR3nt: TGTGCCAGTAGTCCTCCCTCGGGACATAAGTCCTACGAGCAGTACTTC

j_gene: TRBJ1-4
abundance: -
len: 13
v_gene: TRBV7-9
d_gene: -
CDR3aa: CASCGGHNEKLFF
CDR3nt: TGTGCCAGCTGCGGGGGTCATAATGAAAAACTGTTTTTT

j_gene: TRBJ1-3
abundance: -
len: 14
v_gene: TRBV20-1
d_gene: -
CDR3aa: CSASRQEGGNTIYF
CDR3nt: TGCAGTGCTAGTCGTCAGGAGGGCGGAAACACCATATATTTT

j_gene: TRBJ2-5
abundance: -
len: 18
v_gene: TRBV5-6
d_gene: -
CDR3aa: CASSLFSFWGTYQETQYF
CDR3nt: TGTGCCAGCAGCTTGTTTAGTTTTTGGGGGACATATCAAGAGACCCAGTACTTC

j_gene: TRBJ1-5
abundance: few
len: 13
v_gene: TRBV19
d_gene: -
CDR3aa: CASSIGEEQPQHF
CDR3nt: TGTGCCAGTAGTATAGGGGAGGAGCAGCCCCAGCATTTT

j_gene: TRBJ2-3
abundance: -
len: 15
v_gene: TRBV14
d_gene: -
CDR3aa: CASSPVRGGTDTQYF
CDR3nt: TGTGCCAGCAGCCCTGTACGCGGAGGCACAGATACGCAGTATTTT

j_gene: TRBJ2-1
abundance: -
len: 16
v_gene: TRBV24-1
d_gene: -
CDR3aa: CATSDSPAGLGNEQFF
CDR3nt: TGTGCCACCAGTGATTCCCCGGCGGGGCTGGGCAATGAGCAGTTCTTC

j_gene: TRBJ2-7
abundance: -
len: 14
v_gene: TRBV5-1
d_gene: TRBD1
CDR3aa: CASSPGTGLYEQYF
CDR3nt: TGCGCCAGCAGCCCGGGGACAGGGCTCTACGAGCAGTACTTC

j_gene: TRBJ2-1
abundance: -
len: 13
v_gene: TRBV24-1
d_gene: TRBD2
CDR3aa: CATRAGGDNEQFF
CDR3nt: TGTGCCACCAGGGCGGGAGGGGATAATGAGCAGTTCTTC

j_gene: TRBJ1-5
abundance: -
len: 14
v_gene: TRBV6-5
d_gene: -
CDR3aa: CASSYGESNQPQHF
CDR3nt: TGTGCCAGCAGTTACGGAGAGAGCAATCAGCCCCAGCATTTT

j_gene: TRBJ1-3
abundance: once
len: 16
v_gene: TRBV10-3
d_gene: TRBD1
CDR3aa: CATGVAQGALGNTIYF
CDR3nt: TGTGCCACAGGCGTCGCCCAGGGGGCGCTGGGAAACACCATATATTTT

j_gene: TRBJ1-3
abundance: -
len: 16
v_gene: TRBV18
d_gene: TRBD1
CDR3aa: CASSPPGTAAGNTIYF
CDR3nt: TGTGCCAGCTCACCACCGGGGACAGCCGCTGGAAACACCATATATTTT

j_gene: TRBJ1-2
abundance: -
len: 16
v_gene: TRBV18
d_gene: TRBD1
CDR3aa: CASSPPSTGGNYGYTF
CDR3nt: TGTGCCAGCTCACCTCCTTCGACAGGGGGAAACTATGGCTACACCTTC

j_gene: TRBJ2-5
abundance: -
len: 15
v_gene: TRBV7-2
d_gene: TRBD1
CDR3aa: CASSPTGWNQETQYF
CDR3nt: TGTGCCAGCAGCCCGACAGGGTGGAACCAAGAGACCCAGTACTTC

j_gene: TRBJ2-1
abundance: -
len: 14
v_gene: TRBV24-1
d_gene: -
CDR3aa: CAGGLADYYNEQFF
CDR3nt: TGTGCCGGCGGGCTAGCAGACTACTACAATGAGCAGTTCTTC

j_gene: TRBJ2-5
abundance: -
len: 16
v_gene: TRBV5-1
d_gene: TRBD2
CDR3aa: CASSPRGLAAQETQYF
CDR3nt: TGCGCCAGCTCCCCTAGGGGACTAGCGGCCCAAGAGACCCAGTACTTC

j_gene: TRBJ2-7
abundance: -
len: 13
v_gene: TRBV19
d_gene: -
CDR3aa: CASSMDRYYEQYF
CDR3nt: TGTGCCAGTAGTATGGACAGATACTACGAGCAGTACTTC

j_gene: TRBJ1-2
abundance: -
len: 12
v_gene: TRBV6-1
d_gene: -
CDR3aa: CASSEVEGGYTF
CDR3nt: TGTGCCAGCAGTGAAGTTGAGGGAGGCTACACCTTC

j_gene: TRBJ2-5
abundance: once
len: 15
v_gene: TRBV29-1
d_gene: TRBD2
CDR3aa: CSVERLAGSQETQYF
CDR3nt: TGCAGCGTCGAGCGGCTAGCGGGAAGCCAAGAGACCCAGTACTTC

j_gene: TRBJ2-7
abundance: -
len: 14
v_gene: TRBV19
d_gene: -
CDR3aa: CASSSPGSNVEQYF
CDR3nt: TGTGCCAGTAGTTCCCCCGGGAGCAACGTAGAGCAGTACTTC

j_gene: TRBJ1-1
abundance: -
len: 17
v_gene: TRBV6-1
d_gene: TRBD1
CDR3aa: CASSEGAGGHSYTEAFF
CDR3nt: TGTGCCAGCAGTGAAGGGGCAGGGGGGCATTCGTACACTGAAGCTTTCTTT

j_gene: TRBJ1-2
abundance: -
len: 14
v_gene: TRBV2
d_gene: TRBD1
CDR3aa: CASSMGTGQGGYTF
CDR3nt: TGTGCCAGCAGTATGGGGACAGGGCAGGGTGGCTACACCTTC

j_gene: TRBJ1-2
abundance: -
len: 13
v_gene: TRBV5-6
d_gene: TRBD1
CDR3aa: CASSSRDRRGYTF
CDR3nt: TGTGCCAGCAGCAGTCGGGACAGAAGAGGCTACACCTTC

j_gene: TRBJ1-2
abundance: -
len: 13
v_gene: TRBV14
d_gene: -
CDR3aa: CASSQSRGGGYTF
CDR3nt: TGTGCCAGCAGCCAAAGCAGGGGCGGCGGCTACACCTTC

j_gene: TRBJ2-3
abundance: -
len: 16
v_gene: TRBV7-2
d_gene: TRBD2
CDR3aa: CASSLGLAGDSDTQYF
CDR3nt: TGTGCCAGCAGCTTAGGACTAGCGGGAGACTCAGATACGCAGTATTTT

j_gene: TRBJ1-1
abundance: -
len: 14
v_gene: TRBV6-2/TRBV6-3
d_gene: TRBD1
CDR3aa: CASSDHRGNTEAFF
CDR3nt: TGTGCCAGCAGTGACCACAGGGGGAACACTGAAGCTTTCTTT

j_gene: TRBJ2-7
abundance: -
len: 20
v_gene: TRBV6-2/TRBV6-3
d_gene: TRBD1
CDR3aa: CASSARSGTGGAGLYREQYF
CDR3nt: TGTGCCAGCAGTGCACGGTCCGGGACAGGGGGCGCGGGGCTCTACCGGGAGCAGTACTTC

j_gene: TRBJ2-3
abundance: -
len: 16
v_gene: TRBV7-2
d_gene: -
CDR3aa: CASSRVSSLSTDTQYF
CDR3nt: TGTGCCAGCAGCCGTGTAAGCTCCCTTAGCACAGATACGCAGTATTTT

j_gene: TRBJ1-2
abundance: -
len: 15
v_gene: TRBV6-1
d_gene: TRBD1
CDR3aa: CASSDDRGHLYGYTF
CDR3nt: TGTGCCAGCAGTGACGACAGGGGGCATCTCTATGGCTACACCTTC

j_gene: TRBJ1-2
abundance: -
len: 13
v_gene: TRBV7-9
d_gene: -
CDR3aa: CASSFSASDGYTF
CDR3nt: TGTGCCAGCAGCTTTTCCGCTAGCGATGGCTACACCTTC

j_gene: TRBJ2-1
abundance: -
len: 15
v_gene: TRBV7-3
d_gene: TRBD2
CDR3aa: CASSLRLAGGNEQFF
CDR3nt: TGTGCCAGCAGCTTAAGACTAGCGGGGGGGAATGAGCAGTTCTTC

j_gene: TRBJ1-1
abundance: -
len: 15
v_gene: TRBV7-9
d_gene: -
CDR3aa: CASSLDGRGNTEAFF
CDR3nt: TGTGCCAGCAGCTTAGATGGCAGGGGGAACACTGAAGCTTTCTTT

j_gene: TRBJ1-1
abundance: -
len: 17
v_gene: TRBV3-1/TRBV3-2
d_gene: TRBD1
CDR3aa: CASSVSGQAFLNTEAFF
CDR3nt: TGTGCCAGCAGCGTCTCGGGACAGGCGTTTCTCAACACTGAAGCTTTCTTT

j_gene: TRBJ2-1
abundance: -
len: 14
v_gene: TRBV2
d_gene: TRBD2
CDR3aa: CASRGLAGGTEQFF
CDR3nt: TGTGCCAGCAGAGGACTAGCGGGAGGGACTGAGCAGTTCTTC

j_gene: TRBJ2-1
abundance: -
len: 13
v_gene: TRBV28
d_gene: -
CDR3aa: CASSFYRPNEQFF
CDR3nt: TGTGCCAGCAGTTTCTACCGTCCTAATGAGCAGTTCTTC

j_gene: TRBJ1-1
abundance: -
len: 12
v_gene: TRBV29-1
d_gene: -
CDR3aa: CSVEASGPEAFF
CDR3nt: TGCAGCGTTGAAGCATCAGGGCCTGAAGCTTTCTTT